A selection of T cell receptor beta chains follows, all from one sample in a study of blood T cell repertoires in COVID-19. The data were produced by immunoSEQ multiplex PCR, yet TCRdb's version contains in-frame clones alone and is incomplete. The data hold 250,000 to 300,000 clones, with 85% to 90% observed a single time. Sample: peripheral blood. The receptors were sampled from a woman aged 25 to 45 with COVID-19, enrolled during active disease. Each CDR3 is given with its conserved first and last residue. The D gene is left open where the match is weak. Only part of the rows carry a size: once, few, many, or a class if the clone is expanded.

d_call j_call v_call clone_size cdr3_aa cdr3_nt
. TRBJ2-7 TRBV19 . CASSITAAYEQYF TGTGCCAGTAGTATTACAGCCGCCTACGAGCAGTACTTC
. TRBJ2-5 TRBV2 . CASSPWEETQYF TGTGCCAGCAGCCCCTGGGAGGAGACCCAGTACTTC
. TRBJ1-5 TRBV28 . CASKPGSIRPQHF TGTGCCAGCAAACCGGGTTCCATAAGACCCCAGCATTTT
TRBD1 TRBJ2-7 TRBV7-9 . CASSLRGTGLEQYF TGTGCCAGCAGCTTACGGGGGACAGGGCTCGAGCAGTACTTC
. TRBJ2-3 TRBV7-6 . CASSFQTDTQYF TGTGCCAGCAGCTTCCAAACAGATACGCAGTATTTT
. TRBJ1-2 TRBV7-9 . CASSLGLIRELYGYTF TGTGCCAGCAGCTTGGGCTTGATTCGGGAACTCTATGGCTACACCTTC
TRBD1 TRBJ1-2 TRBV6-5 . CASSYHPGTAYGYTF TGTGCCAGCAGTTACCACCCAGGGACAGCATATGGCTACACCTTC
. TRBJ2-5 TRBV18 . CASSPTSSETQYF TGTGCCAGCTCGCCAACTAGCTCGGAGACCCAGTACTTC
. TRBJ2-7 TRBV7-9 once CASSPGESSYEQYF TGTGCCAGCAGCCCAGGGGAGAGCTCCTACGAGCAGTACTTC
TRBD1 TRBJ2-7 TRBV5-1 . CASSVTGDSPYEQYF TGCGCCAGCAGCGTAACAGGGGATTCTCCCTACGAGCAGTACTTC
TRBD2 TRBJ2-1 TRBV3-1/TRBV3-2 . CASSQRLAGGPSHNEQFF TGTGCCAGCAGCCAGAGACTAGCGGGGGGGCCCTCACACAATGAGCAGTTCTTC
. TRBJ1-2 TRBV3-1/TRBV3-2 few CASSRTLLYGYTF TGTGCCAGCAGCCGCACGCTACTCTATGGCTACACCTTC
. TRBJ2-3 TRBV7-2 . CASSEGATADTQYF TGTGCCAGCAGCGAGGGTGCGACCGCAGATACGCAGTATTTT
TRBD1 TRBJ1-2 TRBV9 . CASSAGQRYGYTF TGTGCCAGCAGCGCGGGACAGAGATATGGCTACACCTTC
. TRBJ2-2 TRBV18 . CASSPPRGEGNTGELFF TGTGCCAGCTCACCACCGCGGGGCGAGGGGAACACCGGGGAGCTGTTTTTT
TRBD2 TRBJ2-5 TRBV3-1/TRBV3-2 . CASSPAAVAGSAETQYF TGTGCCAGCAGCCCCGCCGCGGTAGCGGGGAGCGCGGAGACCCAGTACTTC
. TRBJ1-1 TRBV15 . CATRSHGGLGINTEAFF TGTGCCACCCGAAGCCATGGGGGCTTGGGGATAAACACTGAAGCTTTCTTT
TRBD2 TRBJ2-3 TRBV4-2 . CASSRDHGGASTDTQYF TGTGCCAGCAGCCGCGATCACGGGGGGGCTAGCACAGATACGCAGTATTTT
. TRBJ1-4 TRBV5-5 . CASSLVRALRSGTTNEKLFF TGTGCCAGCAGCTTGGTCAGGGCTTTGAGGTCCGGTACAACTAATGAAAAACTGTTTTTT
TRBD2 TRBJ2-5 TRBV5-4 . CASSFPGTSGGGYQETQYF TGTGCCAGCAGCTTCCCCGGGACTAGCGGGGGAGGGTACCAAGAGACCCAGTACTTC
. TRBJ2-1 TRBV3-1/TRBV3-2 . CASSQVMLGTNEQFF TGTGCCAGCAGCCAAGTGATGCTCGGTACGAATGAGCAGTTCTTC
TRBD1 TRBJ1-4 TRBV19 . CASSTGQGQEKLFF TGTGCCAGTAGTACAGGACAGGGACAGGAAAAACTGTTTTTT
. TRBJ1-2 TRBV27 . CASSGSYGYTF TGTGCCAGCAGTGGCAGCTATGGCTACACCTTC
. TRBJ1-2 TRBV6-5 . CATNEGRRLVGYTF TGTGCCACCAACGAGGGTAGGCGTTTAGTTGGCTACACCTTC
TRBD2 TRBJ2-3 TRBV28 . CASRLSGGASTDTQYF TGTGCCAGCAGACTTAGCGGGGGGGCCAGCACAGATACGCAGTATTTT
TRBD1 TRBJ1-6 TRBV19 . CASSIGEGGVSPLHF TGTGCCAGTAGTATAGGTGAAGGGGGCGTTTCACCCCTCCACTTT
. TRBJ1-2 TRBV6-5 . CASSYRGGDGYTF TGTGCCAGCAGTTATAGAGGGGGGGATGGCTACACCTTC
TRBD1 TRBJ1-1 TRBV6-5 . CASSSGQGRVNTEAFF TGTGCCAGCAGTTCCGGACAGGGGCGCGTGAACACTGAAGCTTTCTTT
. TRBJ2-3 TRBV7-2 . CASSWPGFGGTDTQYF TGTGCCAGCAGCTGGCCGGGATTTGGAGGCACAGATACGCAGTATTTT
. TRBJ1-4 TRBV4-1 . CASSQSHRENEKLFF TGCGCCAGCAGCCAATCACACCGGGAAAATGAAAAACTGTTTTTT
. TRBJ1-5 TRBV30 . CASARRGGNQPQHF TGTGCCTCCGCTAGGAGGGGTGGTAATCAGCCCCAGCATTTT
. TRBJ2-7 TRBV24-1 many CATSDSYTGPYEQYF TGTGCCACCAGTGATTCATATACAGGACCCTACGAGCAGTACTTC
. TRBJ1-5 TRBV19 . CASRNLRSYQPQHF TGTGCCAGTAGAAACCTACGATCGTATCAGCCCCAGCATTTT
TRBD2 TRBJ2-2 TRBV6-7 . CASSYKLAGGMHGTGELFF TGTGCCAGCAGTTACAAACTAGCGGGGGGTATGCATGGGACCGGGGAGCTGTTTTTT
TRBD1 TRBJ1-1 TRBV28 . CASIRGQGVGLGTEAFF TGTGCCAGCATCCGGGGTCAGGGGGTAGGTTTAGGGACTGAAGCTTTCTTT
TRBD2 TRBJ2-1 TRBV11-3 . CASSPGGAGGHNEQFF TGTGCCAGCAGCCCTGGGGGAGCGGGGGGGCACAATGAGCAGTTCTTC
. TRBJ1-2 TRBV18 . CASSPPGRNIYGYTF TGTGCCAGCTCACCACCAGGGAGAAATATCTATGGCTACACCTTC
. TRBJ1-3 TRBV10-1 . CASSEPNSRGNTIYF TGCGCCAGCAGTGAGCCCAACAGCCGGGGAAACACCATATATTTT
TRBD2 TRBJ2-5 TRBV18 . CASSSSGGQAETQYF TGTGCCAGCTCGTCTAGCGGGGGGCAGGCGGAGACCCAGTACTTC
. TRBJ2-5 TRBV5-1 once CASSSGAFRVETQYF TGCGCCAGCAGCTCTGGTGCGTTCAGGGTAGAGACCCAGTACTTC
. TRBJ1-1 TRBV20-1 . CSASTDSLGWMNTEAFF TGCAGTGCTAGTACGGACAGCCTCGGTTGGATGAACACTGAAGCTTTCTTT
. TRBJ1-4 TRBV7-9 once CASSLAVRGEKLFF TGTGCCAGCAGCCTGGCGGTACGCGGTGAAAAACTGTTTTTT
. TRBJ2-4 TRBV6-5 . CASSTPPGNIQYF TGTGCCAGCAGTACCCCCCCAGGGAACATTCAGTACTTC
. TRBJ1-5 TRBV9 . CASGRDQPQHF TGTGCCAGCGGCCGGGATCAGCCCCAGCATTTT
. TRBJ1-2 TRBV12-5 . CARLVTFYGYTF TGTGCTAGGTTGGTTACATTCTATGGCTACACCTTC
TRBD2 TRBJ2-3 TRBV18 . CASSPERGDTQYF TGTGCCAGCTCACCGGAGCGGGGAGATACGCAGTATTTT
. TRBJ2-7 TRBV10-3 . CAISEKDRSYEQYF TGTGCCATCAGTGAAAAGGACAGATCCTACGAGCAGTACTTC
. TRBJ1-1 TRBV18 . CASSPLGVSTEAFF TGTGCCAGCTCACCACTAGGAGTTTCCACTGAAGCTTTCTTT
. TRBJ2-5 TRBV5-1 . CASSVRPRNQETQYF TGCGCCAGCAGTGTTAGGCCGAGGAACCAAGAGACCCAGTACTTC
. TRBJ1-6 TRBV19 . CASSITGNSPLHF TGTGCCAGTAGTATAACGGGGAATTCACCCCTCCACTTT
. TRBJ2-5 TRBV14 . CASSPKYQETQYF TGTGCCAGCAGCCCTAAGTACCAAGAGACCCAGTACTTC
TRBD1 TRBJ1-5 TRBV6-5 . CASSRGTGSNQPQHF TGTGCCAGCAGCCGCGGGACAGGCAGCAATCAGCCCCAGCATTTT
. TRBJ2-2 TRBV15 . CATSTDLNTGELFF TGTGCCACCAGCACTGACTTGAACACCGGGGAGCTGTTTTTT
TRBD1 TRBJ1-4 TRBV28 once CASEDRVGRTNEKLFF TGTGCCAGCGAGGACAGGGTGGGAAGAACTAATGAAAAACTGTTTTTT
TRBD1 TRBJ2-2 TRBV11-3 few CASSSGQDIAGELFF TGTGCCAGCAGCTCGGGACAGGATATTGCCGGGGAGCTGTTTTTT
TRBD2 TRBJ2-2 TRBV27 . CASSLYSGVRTGELFF TGTGCCAGCAGTTTATATAGCGGGGTACGGACCGGGGAGCTGTTTTTT
. TRBJ2-5 TRBV28 . CAAQTPPRGETQYF TGTGCCGCGCAGACACCCCCCCGTGGGGAGACCCAGTACTTC
TRBD1 TRBJ1-4 TRBV2 . CASSSQGLGNEKLFF TGTGCCAGCAGTTCACAGGGGCTTGGTAATGAAAAACTGTTTTTT
TRBD2 TRBJ2-1 TRBV2 . CASRVRLAESNEQFF TGTGCCAGCCGGGTTCGACTAGCGGAGTCCAATGAGCAGTTCTTC
. TRBJ1-4 TRBV7-8 . CASSAHRVTNEKLFF TGTGCCAGCAGCGCCCACAGGGTAACTAATGAAAAACTGTTTTTT